A single sample gave rise to the 22 T cell receptor beta chains below, sequenced in a study of blood T cell repertoires in COVID-19. TCRdb keeps only in-frame clones here, not all; method: immunoSEQ multiplex PCR. Of about 240,000 clones listed, around 86% were seen once; the top ten hold roughly 3.3%. Sequenced sample: PBMCs or T cells enriched from blood (not recorded which). The origin of the receptors is a woman aged 40 to 50 with acute COVID-19.

The chain is built from TRBV11-3 and TRBJ2-1, with D maybe TRBD1 (6 bases). The CDR3 has 14 residues. Between the trimmed V and J ends, which lost 3 bases and 10 bases, there was a span of 16 bases. The V gene's germline CDR1 is SGHNT and CDR2 YENEEA. CDR3 in amino acids: CASSLARGVDEQFF. CDR3 in DNA: TGTGCCAGCAGCTTGGCCAGGGGTGTTGACGAGCAGTTCTTC.

V usage is TRBV28 and J usage is TRBJ2-7; the match to TRBD2 covers 8 bases. V was pared by 6 bases and J by 3 bases, with 10 bases of the junction left unmatched. Germline V gene data show CDR1 as MDHEN and CDR2 as SYDVKM. This CDR3 contains 15 residues. This CDR3 reads CASSPFAGGGYEQYF. The CDR3 DNA sequence: TGTGCCAGCAGCCCCTTCGCGGGAGGCGGCTACGAGCAGTACTTC.

The chain carries TRBV29-1 and TRBJ1-1; TRBD1 is a possible D gene (5 bases). V lost 5 bases and J 7 bases, leaving 11 bases between the germline ends. CDR3 length: 11 amino acids. Germline V gene lookup returns CDR1 SQVTM and CDR2 ANQGSEA. The DNA of the CDR3 is TGCAGCGTTCCCACAGGAGATGAAGCTTTCTTT. Its protein product is CSVPTGDEAFF.

This chain connects TRBV6-1 to TRBJ1-2, with 7 bases aligning to TRBD1. In germline, CDR1 is MNHNS, CDR2 SASEGT. J was trimmed by 5 bases and V by 3 bases; bases with no gene match: 6. The CDR3 is 14 residues long. The CDR3 region is CASSDRGQFYGYTF. DNA for the CDR3: TGTGCCAGCAGTGACAGGGGACAGTTTTATGGCTACACCTTC.

CDR3 sequence: CASSYGGQGVNYGYTF. The CDR3 DNA is TGTGCCAGCAGTTACGGCGGACAGGGAGTTAACTATGGCTACACCTTC. The chain couples TRBV6-2 or TRBV6-3 to TRBJ1-2; TRBD1 agrees at 8 bases. The V segment lost 2 bases and the J segment 1 base; nucleotides outside the gene matches: 6. The CDR3 covers 16 residues. The germline gives CDR1 MNHEY, CDR2 SVGEGT.

V usage is TRBV25-1 and J usage is TRBJ1-1, with no clear D. This CDR3 contains 11 residues. V was cut by 4 bases and J by 10 bases, with 10 bases left in between. Germline V gives CDR1 MGHDK, CDR2 SYGVNS. The chain's CDR3 is CASSVGIRAFF. CDR3 nucleotides: TGTGCCAGCAGTGTGGGCATCAGAGCTTTCTTT.

This clone was recorded at least ten times. V gene TRBV27 combines with J gene TRBJ2-1, with 7 bases matching TRBD2. This CDR3 comprises 16 residues. CDR1 is MNHEY, CDR2 SMNVEV, per germline (reference sequence). With 1 base clipped from V and 3 bases from J, the junction kept 6 bases outside the gene matches. The CDR3 protein is CASSLFLRGDYNEQFF. In DNA, the CDR3 is TGTGCCAGCAGTTTATTCCTCCGGGGGGACTACAATGAGCAGTTCTTC.

V is TRBV30 and J is TRBJ1-6; TRBD1 matches at 7 bases. V was clipped by 6 bases and J by 9 bases; unmatched bases: 5. The CDR3 runs to 12 residues. The germline V gene has CDR1 GTSNPN and CDR2 SVGIG (reference sequence). CDR3 residues: CACTPGGSPLHF. CDR3 nucleotide sequence: TGTGCCTGTACTCCAGGGGGTTCACCCCTCCACTTT.

The chain has TRBV15 and TRBJ2-1, with 13 nucleotides matching TRBD2. Germline-derived CDR1 and CDR2 are LNHNV and YYDKDF (reference sequence). The J segment lost 5 bases and the V segment lost 2 bases, leaving 3 bases of the junction unmatched. The CDR3 is made up of 16 amino acids. The CDR3 DNA follows: TGTGCCACCAGCAGACGGACTAGCGGGGGAAACAATGAGCAGTTCTTC. Translated: CATSRRTSGGNNEQFF.

This clone was detected a few times. The gene calls are TRBV10-1 and TRBJ2-1; 16 positions match TRBD2. The germline V gene has CDR1 WNHNN and CDR2 SYGVQD (reference sequence). This CDR3 comprises 18 residues. For the CDR3, the DNA is TGCGCTCCGGAGAGGGGACTAGCGGGAGGGGGTTTTTACAATGAGCAGTTCTTC. Residues: CAPERGLAGGGFYNEQFF.

DNA of the CDR3: TGCGCCAGCAGCCCAGGACTAGCGGGAGGATATTACGAGCAGTACTTC. It specifies CASSPGLAGGYYEQYF. The chain recombines TRBV5-1 with TRBJ2-7; 14 bases map to TRBD2. V was pared by 4 bases and J by 4 bases, with 7 bases of the junction left unmatched. The germline V gene has CDR1 SGHRS and CDR2 YFSETQ. The length of the CDR3 is 16 residues.

The rearrangement links TRBV18 to TRBJ2-1; 11 positions agree with TRBD2. The CDR3 runs to 19 residues. V was clipped by 4 bases and J by 3 bases; unmatched bases: 14. Germline CDR1 KGHSH, CDR2 LQKENI. The CDR3 sequence is CASSLLGLAAGGNYNEQFF. The CDR3 DNA reads as TGTGCCAGCTCACTCCTGGGACTAGCGGCAGGGGGGAACTACAATGAGCAGTTCTTC. The full variable domain, rest sourced from reference TRBV18 and TRBJ2-1, is NAGVMQNPRHLVRRRGQEARLRCSPMKGHSHVYWYRQLPEEGLKFMVYLQKENIIDESGMPKERFSAEFPKEGPSILRIQQVVRGDSAAYFCASSLLGLAAGGNYNEQFFGPGTRLTVL.

This chain links TRBV6-5 with TRBJ2-3; D may be TRBD1 (6 bases). Germline V gene data show CDR1 as MNHEY and CDR2 as SVGAGI. V was clipped by 5 bases and J by 4 bases, with 13 bases between them. The CDR3 spans 14 residues. The CDR3 here is CASSKQGWADTQYF. CDR3 nucleotides: TGTGCCAGCAGTAAACAGGGTTGGGCAGATACGCAGTATTTT.

The rearrangement links TRBV18 to TRBJ1-4; D ambiguous. CDR3 length: 13 amino acids. The V end lost 3 bases, the J end lost 6 bases, and 8 bases lay between the germline ends. Germline CDR1 reads KGHSH; CDR2 reads LQKENI. The CDR3 region is CASSPGQDEKLFF. The DNA for the CDR3 is TGTGCCAGCTCACCGGGTCAGGATGAAAAACTGTTTTTT.

The chain has TRBV10-3 and TRBJ1-5; unclear D gene. The CDR3 sequence is 16 residues long. CDR1 and CDR2 from the germline V gene are ENHRY and SYGVKD. Trimming left V 0 bases short and J 0 bases short, with 9 bases between. This CDR3 reads CAISESTAYSNQPQHF. DNA for the CDR3: TGTGCCATCAGTGAGTCCACAGCTTATAGCAATCAGCCCCAGCATTTT.

The chain's CDR3 is CATLLEGNTEAFF. The CDR3 DNA follows: TGTGCCACCTTGCTTGAGGGTAACACTGAAGCTTTCTTT. The chain recombines TRBV6-5 with TRBJ1-1, with no clear D. Trimming stripped 10 bases from V and 2 bases from J, with 14 bases between. Germline CDR1 is MNHEY and CDR2 is SVGAGI. The CDR3 covers 13 residues.

This clone was counted between two and nine times. The chain joins TRBV2 to TRBJ2-1, with 8 bases that match TRBD1. CDR3 length: 13 amino acids. J lost 7 bases, V lost 8 bases, and 7 bases had no gene match. The germline gives CDR1 SNHLY, CDR2 FYNNEI. The CDR3 nucleotides read TGTGCCAGCCGGTTAAACAGGGGGAATGAGCAGTTCTTC. This codes for CASRLNRGNEQFF.

This chain links TRBV2 with TRBJ2-5, with 7 bases that match TRBD2. This CDR3 is built from 13 residues. Germline V lookup: CDR1 SNHLY, CDR2 FYNNEI. Germline trimming cut 8 bases from V and 3 bases from J; bases unmatched to any gene: 6. The CDR3 loop reads CASGGDSKETQYF. The CDR3 nucleotides are TGTGCCAGCGGGGGGGACTCCAAAGAGACCCAGTACTTC.

The chain has TRBV4-2 and TRBJ2-1; TRBD2 matches at 15 bases. The germline V gene has CDR1 LGHNA and CDR2 YNFKEQ. CDR3 length equals 17 residues. Trimming at V came to 2 bases and at J to 9 bases, leaving 8 bases not matched to a gene. CDR3 DNA: TGTGCCAGCAGCCAACTTTGGACTAGCGGGAGGGCCACTGAGCAGTTCTTC. Residues: CASSQLWTSGRATEQFF.

The rearrangement joins TRBV7-6 to TRBJ2-3; D is possibly TRBD1 (6 bases). Trimming took off 2 bases at V and 1 base at J, with 10 bases between the two ends. CDR1 and CDR2 (germline): SGHVS, FNYEAQ. The CDR3 has 15 amino acids. The CDR3 nucleotides are TGTGCCAGCAGCTTATCAGGGGTCCGCACAGATACGCAGTATTTT. Its translation is CASSLSGVRTDTQYF.

The CDR3 is CASSVGEDSLGYTF. The CDR3 nucleotides read TGTGCCAGCAGCGTAGGAGAGGACAGTTTGGGCTACACCTTC. This chain links TRBV9 with TRBJ1-2, with D tentatively TRBD1 (6 bases). V lost 0 bases and J lost 8, with 14 bases in between. Per germline, CDR1 SGDLS and CDR2 YYNGEE. The CDR3 covers 14 residues.

The gene calls are TRBV13 and TRBJ2-7; 9 bases agree with TRBD2. V shed 1 base, J shed 2 bases, and the junction held 6 bases outside the gene matches. CDR3 length equals 16 residues. CDR1 is PRHDT, CDR2 FYEKMQ, per germline (reference sequence). The CDR3 reads CASSLASGNPPYEQYF. As DNA, the CDR3 is TGTGCCAGCAGCTTAGCTAGCGGGAATCCCCCCTACGAGCAGTACTTC.